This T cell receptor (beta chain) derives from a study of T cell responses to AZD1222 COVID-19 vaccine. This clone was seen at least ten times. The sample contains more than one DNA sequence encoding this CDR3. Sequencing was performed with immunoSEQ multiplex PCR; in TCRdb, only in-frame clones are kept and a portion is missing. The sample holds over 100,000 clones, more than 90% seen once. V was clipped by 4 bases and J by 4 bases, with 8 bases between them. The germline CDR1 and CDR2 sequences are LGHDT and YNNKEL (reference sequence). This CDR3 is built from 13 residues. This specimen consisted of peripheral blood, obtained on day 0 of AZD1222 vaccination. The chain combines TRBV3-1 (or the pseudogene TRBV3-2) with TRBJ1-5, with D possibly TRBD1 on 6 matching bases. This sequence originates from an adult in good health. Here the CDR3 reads CASSPTGNQPQHF. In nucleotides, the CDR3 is TGTGCCAGCAGCCCAACAGGGAATCAGCCCCAGCATTTT.